Below, 18 T cell receptor beta chains from the same sample are listed, as sequenced in a study of cytomegalovirus exposure and HLA in healthy donors. PCR was performed using 60 Vbeta and 13 Jbeta primers. Produced via immunoSEQ multiplex PCR; TCRdb's table is partial and in-frame only. The data hold over 150,000 clones, with 60% to 85% observed a single time. The sequenced sample consisted of PBMCs. The receptors derive from a woman aged 50 to 60 in good health and CMV-seropositive.

As concerns this clone: This same CDR3 is encoded by further DNA sequences in the sample. The gene calls are TRBV6-1 and TRBJ2-4; TRBD1 agrees at 7 bases. Germline V gives CDR1 MNHNS, CDR2 SASEGT. Germline trimming cut 10 bases from V and 0 bases from J; bases unmatched to any gene: 6. This CDR3 is built from 14 residues. The CDR3 loop is CAIGTVLAKNIQYF. CDR3 nucleotides: TGTGCCATTGGGACAGTCCTAGCCAAAAACATTCAGTACTTC.

In regard to this clone: Other DNA sequences in the same sample also yield this CDR3. The rearrangement joins TRBV5-1 to TRBJ2-3; 8 bases align to TRBD2. The CDR3 runs to 15 residues. The V and J ends lost 8 bases and 0 bases, in that order; junction bases with no gene match: 8. The germline CDR1 and CDR2 sequences are SGHRS and YFSETQ. Written as DNA, the CDR3 is TGCGCCAGTAGCGACCAGCGGGGGAGCACAGATACGCAGTATTTT. Encoded protein: CASSDQRGSTDTQYF.

The V and J genes are TRBV30 and TRBJ2-4; possible D gene TRBD1, 6 bases. The CDR3 runs 14 residues. V lost 4 bases and J 2 bases, leaving 12 bases between the germline ends. Germline CDR1 is GTSNPN and CDR2 is SVGIG (reference sequence). The CDR3 here is CAWTRTASKNIQYF. The CDR3 DNA is TGTGCCTGGACTCGGACAGCTTCCAAAAACATTCAGTACTTC.

The chain combines TRBV27 with TRBJ1-2; 10 bases map to TRBD1. Trimming took 6 bases from V and 7 from J; bases not matched to a gene: 8. Germline values: CDR1 MNHEY, CDR2 SMNVEV (reference sequence). The CDR3 contains 14 residues. The CDR3 DNA reads TGTGCCAGCAGCCTGACAGGGGGCCGGGGTGGCTACACCTTC. Its translation is CASSLTGGRGGYTF.

J is TRBJ1-3 and V is TRBV6-1; 7 bases line up with TRBD1. The CDR3 has 15 residues. After removal of 5 bases from V and 4 bases from J, the junction contained 8 bases not matched to a gene. Germline V gene data show CDR1 as MNHNS and CDR2 as SASEGT. The DNA for the CDR3 is TGTGCCAGCAGTAACCGCCGGGACAGAGGAAACACCATATATTTT. This encodes CASSNRRDRGNTIYF.

The chain combines TRBV7-6 with TRBJ1-6; a possible D gene is TRBD1 (6 bases). The CDR3 has 13 amino acids. V gave up 4 bases and J gave up 8 bases, with 9 bases separating them. CDR1 is SGHVS and CDR2 is FNYEAQ in the germline V gene. The CDR3 loop reads CASSSTGHSPLHF. The DNA for the CDR3 is TGTGCCAGCAGCTCAACAGGGCATTCACCCCTCCACTTT.

The chain recombines TRBV6-5 with TRBJ1-2, with 7 bases that match TRBD1. Germline V lookup: CDR1 MNHEY, CDR2 SVGAGI. The J segment lost 4 bases and the V segment lost 6 bases, leaving 5 bases of the junction unmatched. This CDR3 region has 13 residues. The CDR3: CASSSAGGYGYTF. CDR3 coding DNA: TGTGCCAGCAGCTCTGCAGGGGGCTATGGCTACACCTTC.

This rearrangement joins TRBV5-8 to TRBJ1-2; D ambiguous. This CDR3 comprises 11 residues. With 3 bases removed from V and 8 bases from J, the gap between germline ends came to 8 bases. CDR1 is SGHTS and CDR2 is YDEGEE in the germline V gene. For the CDR3, the DNA is TGTGCCAGCAGCTACTCCAGGGGCTACACCTTC. Translated: CASSYSRGYTF.

Details on this clone: One end of the junction does not line up with germline, which may come from a read error. The V and J genes are TRBV5-4 and TRBJ1-1; D possibly corresponds to TRBD1 (6 bases). Germline V gene data show CDR1 as SGHNT and CDR2 as YYREEE (reference sequence). The CDR3 is 12 residues long. CDR3 loop: CASSLDSTEAFF. Written as DNA, the CDR3 is TGTGCCAGCAGTTTGGACAGCACTGAAGCTTTCTTT.

In DNA, the CDR3 is TGTGCCAGTAGGAGCGGGGGGGCCGTGGAGACCCAGTACTTC. Its translation is CASRSGGAVETQYF. The chain carries TRBV19 and TRBJ2-5; 10 bases agree with TRBD2. The germline CDR1 and CDR2 sequences are LNHDA and SQIVND (reference sequence). Trimming at V came to 6 bases and at J to 5 bases, leaving 6 bases not matched to a gene. The CDR3 is 14 residues long. The whole variable domain, filled in from reference TRBV19 and TRBJ2-5, reads DGGITQSPKYLFRKEGQNVTLSCEQNLNHDAMYWYRQDPGQGLRLIYYSQIVNDFQKGDIAEGYSVSREKKESFPLTVTSAQKNPTAFYLCASRSGGAVETQYFGPGTRLLVL.

This clone has a single count. This chain joins TRBV15 and TRBJ1-1; D is unresolved. The length of the CDR3 is 14 residues. Germline V CDR1 and CDR2: LNHNV, YYDKDF (reference sequence). V was clipped by 0 bases and J by 9 bases, with 14 bases between them. The DNA of the CDR3 is TGTGCCACCAGCAGAGAATTAGTGGGCAGGAAAGCTTTCTTT. Its protein product is CATSRELVGRKAFF.

The genes are TRBV4-1 and TRBJ1-1; D remains ambiguous. The CDR3 has 14 amino acids. V was trimmed by 4 bases and J by 5 bases, leaving 14 bases between them. Germline CDR1 reads MGHRA; CDR2 reads YSYEKL. CDR3: CASSLFLGGTEAFF. The CDR3 coding sequence is TGCGCCAGCAGCCTCTTCCTGGGAGGGACTGAAGCTTTCTTT.

The chain recombines TRBV5-6 with TRBJ2-5; TRBD2 is a possible D gene (7 bases). The ends were cut back, 7 bases at V and 1 base at J, with 20 bases in the middle. There are 16 residues in the CDR3. Per germline, CDR1 SGHDT and CDR2 YYEEEE. This CDR3 reads CASGGGAGDLQETQYF. DNA for the CDR3: TGTGCCAGCGGAGGGGGGGCCGGGGACCTCCAAGAGACCCAGTACTTC.

The chain recombines TRBV6-5 with TRBJ2-7; D is unresolved. Trimming took 4 bases from V and 2 from J, leaving 9 bases between them. The CDR3 covers 13 residues. Looked up from germline, CDR1 is MNHEY and CDR2 is SVGAGI. CDR3 DNA: TGTGCCAGCAGTTTCGGCAGGACCTACGAGCAGTACTTC. This translates into CASSFGRTYEQYF.

J is TRBJ1-1 and V is TRBV7-8, with 8 nucleotides matching TRBD1. The CDR3 runs 17 residues. Germline V CDR1 and CDR2: SGHVS, FQNEAQ. Trimming cost V 1 base and J 4 bases; bases outside gene matches: 11. CDR3 region: CASSLGVGRGQGTEAFF. The CDR3 coding sequence is TGTGCCAGCAGCTTAGGAGTGGGCAGGGGGCAGGGCACTGAAGCTTTCTTT.

The chain has TRBV12-5 and TRBJ2-7, with 8 bases aligning to TRBD2. Per germline, CDR1 LGHNT and CDR2 FRNRAP. The J segment lost 3 bases and the V segment lost 7 bases, leaving 11 bases of the junction unmatched. The CDR3 contains 15 residues. The CDR3: CASVARSGGGYEQYF. The CDR3 DNA reads as TGTGCTAGTGTTGCCAGATCGGGGGGGGGCTACGAGCAGTACTTC.

This chain uses TRBV7-8 with TRBJ2-7; no firm D call. Looked up from germline, CDR1 is SGHVS and CDR2 is FQNEAQ. Trimming took 5 bases from V and 1 from J, leaving 15 bases between them. The CDR3 is made up of 15 amino acids. The CDR3 here is CASSLGVELSYEQYF. Here the CDR3 DNA reads TGTGCCAGCAGCCTAGGAGTGGAGTTGTCCTACGAGCAGTACTTC.

The chain links TRBV5-1 to TRBJ2-7, with 7 positions matching TRBD1. V was clipped by 2 bases and J by 6 bases; unmatched bases: 5. CDR3 length equals 13 residues. Germline V lookup: CDR1 SGHRS, CDR2 YFSETQ. The CDR3 region is CASSLRDSLEQYF. The CDR3 nucleotides are TGCGCCAGCAGCTTAAGGGACAGCCTCGAGCAGTACTTC.